Listed here are 23 T cell receptor beta chains from one sample, sequenced in a study of T cell responses to AZD1222 COVID-19 vaccine (dated by TCRdb to the early 2020s). The meaning of the sample's time point label: baseline before first vaccination. The library came from the immunoSEQ multiplex PCR assay. The table comes from immuneACCESS by way of TCRdb, which keeps in-frame sequences with V and J called. Part of the clones is missing from these tables; in studies checked, under half for an unresolved V gene and the rest for unknown reasons. This sample lists around 160,000 clones; 85% to 95% were detected once. Clones ranked in the top ten supply approximately 0.6% of the sample. The sequencing here drew on peripheral blood, taken on day 0 of AZD1222 vaccination. Every receptor here comes from an adult in good health.

This chain uses TRBV3-1 (or the pseudogene TRBV3-2) with TRBJ1-1, with no clear D. The germline CDR1 and CDR2 sequences are LGHDT and YNNKEL (reference sequence). The CDR3 runs 14 residues. V lost 6 bases and J lost 0, with 11 bases in between. The CDR3 bases are TGTGCCAGCAGTGACCGCGCTGTGAACACTGAAGCTTTCTTT. Amino acids: CASSDRAVNTEAFF.

This sequence joins TRBV30 and TRBJ1-6; 7 bases match TRBD1. The V segment lost 2 bases and the J segment 7 bases; nucleotides outside the gene matches: 5. The CDR3 spans 14 residues. In germline, CDR1 is GTSNPN, CDR2 SVGIG (reference sequence). CDR3 in amino acids: CAWSKGTVNSPLHF. In nucleotides, the CDR3 is TGTGCCTGGAGTAAGGGGACAGTGAATTCACCCCTCCACTTT. Full variable domain (outside the CDR3, taken from reference TRBV30 and TRBJ1-6): SQTIHQWPATLVQPVGSPLSLECTVEGTSNPNLYWYRQAAGRGLQLLFYSVGIGQISSEVPQNLSASRPQDRQFILSSKKLLLSDSGFYLCAWSKGTVNSPLHFGNGTRLTVT.

The rearrangement joins TRBV19 to TRBJ1-5, with 9 bases matching TRBD1. This CDR3 has 18 amino acids. V shed 3 bases and J 0 bases; nucleotides not matched to a gene: 9. Germline loops: CDR1 LNHDA, CDR2 SQIVND (reference sequence). The CDR3, as DNA: TGTGCCAGTAGTATGAGGACAGGGGTGTCTACTAGCAATCAGCCCCAGCATTTT. Its translation is CASSMRTGVSTSNQPQHF.

The chain carries TRBV10-1 and TRBJ1-5, with TRBD1 as a possible D gene (5 bases). V shed 5 bases and J shed 4 bases, with 9 bases lying between them. In germline, CDR1 is WNHNN, CDR2 SYGVQD (reference sequence). The CDR3 is 13 amino acids. The CDR3 loop reads CASSTGLNQPQHF. CDR3 in DNA: TGCGCCAGCAGTACAGGACTGAATCAGCCCCAGCATTTT.

This sequence joins TRBV27 and TRBJ2-4; TRBD2 is a possible D gene (6 bases). Germline CDR1 is MNHEY and CDR2 is SMNVEV (reference sequence). V was trimmed by 1 base and J by 1 base, leaving 8 bases between them. The CDR3 is 15 residues long. The CDR3 reads CASSLYGGAKNIQYF. CDR3 in DNA: TGTGCCAGCAGTTTATATGGGGGGGCCAAAAACATTCAGTACTTC.

The chain carries TRBV6-5 and TRBJ1-6; 7 bases are shared with TRBD1. The CDR3 has 15 residues. Germline CDR1 and CDR2: MNHEY and SVGAGI. The J segment lost 7 bases and the V segment lost 3 bases, leaving 6 bases of the junction unmatched. The CDR3 coding sequence is TGTGCCAGCAGTTATGGGGACAGTAGAAATTCACCCCTCCACTTT. Protein product: CASSYGDSRNSPLHF.

This clone showed up just once. The chain is built from TRBV19 and TRBJ1-5; the D is unclear. Germline CDR1 and CDR2: LNHDA and SQIVND (reference sequence). The CDR3 spans 14 residues. V lost 4 bases and J lost 4, with 11 bases in between. The chain's CDR3 is CASSSHSGNQPQHF. CDR3 sequence (DNA): TGTGCCAGTAGTAGCCATAGCGGGAATCAGCCCCAGCATTTT.

The rearrangement links TRBV23-1 to TRBJ1-2; 9 bases line up with TRBD1. Being an ORF, TRBV23-1 has a function that is uncertain. Germline trimming cut 2 bases from V and 4 bases from J; bases unmatched to any gene: 5. The CDR3 sequence is 15 residues long. DNA of the CDR3: TGCGCCAGCAGTCAAGGGACAGGGAGGATCTATGGCTACACCTTC. Translation: CASSQGTGRIYGYTF.

The chain couples TRBV5-8 to TRBJ1-1; D remains ambiguous. Germline values: CDR1 SGHTS, CDR2 YDEGEE. The CDR3 covers 13 residues. Trimming removed 2 bases from V and 0 bases from J, with 5 bases in between. The CDR3 coding sequence is TGTGCCAGCAGCTTCCGGCTGAACACTGAAGCTTTCTTT. Amino acid sequence: CASSFRLNTEAFF. The entire variable domain, with the rest obtained from reference TRBV5-8 and TRBJ1-1, is as follows: EAGVTQSPTHLIKTRGQQATLRCSPISGHTSVYWYQQALGLGLQFLLWYDEGEERNRGNFPPRFSGRQFPNYSSELNVNALELEDSALYLCASSFRLNTEAFFGQGTRLTVV.

The chain is built from TRBV3-1 (or the pseudogene TRBV3-2) and TRBJ2-1; no clear D gene. CDR1 and CDR2 (germline): LGHDT, YNNKEL (reference sequence). Trimming shortened V by 0 bases and J by 0 bases, and 6 bases separated the two germline ends. The CDR3 has 15 amino acids. CDR3 residues: CASSQESLSYNEQFF. In DNA, the CDR3 is TGTGCCAGCAGCCAAGAATCCCTCTCCTACAATGAGCAGTTCTTC.

The rearrangement uses TRBV15 and TRBJ1-2; 10 bases agree with TRBD1. CDR1 and CDR2 (germline): LNHNV, YYDKDF (reference sequence). This CDR3 is 14 amino acids long. V dropped 3 bases and J dropped 6; count of bases not matched to a gene: 4. The CDR3 nucleotides read TGTGCCACCAGCAGGGACAGGGGGGCGAATGGCTACACCTTC. Its translation: CATSRDRGANGYTF.

The rearrangement joins TRBV4-1 to TRBJ1-4, with D perhaps TRBD1 (6 bases). Germline CDR1 reads MGHRA; CDR2 reads YSYEKL. The length of the CDR3 is 17 residues. Trimming took 4 bases from V and 5 from J, leaving 20 bases between them. The CDR3 sequence: CASSPDRVTGGNEKLFF. The CDR3 DNA is TGCGCCAGCAGCCCAGATCGAGTGACAGGAGGAAATGAAAAACTGTTTTTT.

The chain is built from TRBV6-2 or TRBV6-3 and TRBJ2-7; 9 bases map to TRBD2. Per germline, CDR1 MNHEY and CDR2 SVGEGT. V shed 5 bases, J shed 4 bases, and the junction held 6 bases outside the gene matches. This CDR3 region has 14 residues. The CDR3 DNA follows: TGTGCCAGCAGTGGGGGACTAGCAGCTTACGAGCAGTACTTC. Translating gives CASSGGLAAYEQYF.

This clone was seen just once. This chain connects TRBV18 to TRBJ1-2, with D possibly TRBD1 on 5 matching bases. With 3 bases removed from V and 4 bases from J, the gap between germline ends came to 12 bases. The length of the CDR3 is 14 residues. The V gene's germline CDR1 is KGHSH and CDR2 LQKENI. For the CDR3, the DNA is TGTGCCAGCTCACCCTCGGAGACAGCCTATGGCTACACCTTC. Residues: CASSPSETAYGYTF.

J is TRBJ1-5 and V is TRBV19; TRBD1 agrees at 7 bases. V dropped 3 bases and J dropped 2; count of bases not matched to a gene: 10. Germline V gene sequence: CDR1 LNHDA, CDR2 SQIVND (reference sequence). The CDR3 sequence is 17 residues long. The CDR3 DNA follows: TGTGCCAGTAGTATCTCTCAGGGGGGCTTCGGCAATCAGCCCCAGCATTTT. Its translation is CASSISQGGFGNQPQHF.

This chain uses TRBV7-2 with TRBJ2-1; TRBD2 matches at 11 bases. The germline V gene encodes CDR1 SGHTA and CDR2 FQGNSA. The CDR3 loop spans 15 amino acids. Trimming took 2 bases from V and 4 from J; bases not matched to a gene: 1. CDR3 in DNA: TGTGCCAGCAGCTTAACTAGCGGGAGATACAATGAGCAGTTCTTC. Translation gives CASSLTSGRYNEQFF.

A single count supports this clone. The CDR3 here is CAWREQGSSHGNTIYF. In DNA, the CDR3 is TGTGCCTGGAGGGAACAGGGGAGTTCGCATGGAAACACCATATATTTT. V usage is TRBV30 and J usage is TRBJ1-3; 7 nucleotides match TRBD1. Trimming took 3 bases from V and 3 from J; bases not matched to a gene: 11. The CDR3 runs 16 residues. Germline V lookup: CDR1 GTSNPN, CDR2 SVGIG (reference sequence).

This chain uses TRBV6-2 or TRBV6-3 with TRBJ1-5; perhaps TRBD1 as D (6 bases). The ends were cut back, 6 bases at V and 5 bases at J, with 23 bases in the middle. The CDR3 totals 17 residues. The germline V gene has CDR1 MNHEY and CDR2 SVGEGT. The CDR3 DNA reads as TGTGCCAGCAGCCGACAGGTGGGGGGGTTCAGCGATCAGCCCCAGCATTTT. It yields the protein CASSRQVGGFSDQPQHF.

V and J are TRBV5-4 and TRBJ1-2; 7 nucleotides align to TRBD1. Trimming at V came to 0 bases and at J to 1 base, leaving 6 bases not matched to a gene. The CDR3 consists of 16 residues. Germline values: CDR1 SGHNT, CDR2 YYREEE (reference sequence). The DNA of the CDR3 is TGTGCCAGCAGCTTGGAAAGGGGGCAGGTTAACTATGGCTACACCTTC. It yields the protein CASSLERGQVNYGYTF.

V gene TRBV30 combines with J gene TRBJ1-1, with TRBD1 identical over 7 bases. The CDR3 spans 15 residues. V was pared by 2 bases and J by 6 bases, with 12 bases of the junction left unmatched. Germline values: CDR1 GTSNPN, CDR2 SVGIG (reference sequence). The CDR3 nucleotides read TGTGCCTGGAGTACCCGCCACAGGGGTGCGGCTGAAGCTTTCTTT. Translated, it gives CAWSTRHRGAAEAFF.

This chain links TRBV4-1 with TRBJ1-1; 8 bases agree with TRBD1. CDR3 length: 13 amino acids. Looked up from germline, CDR1 is MGHRA and CDR2 is YSYEKL. The ends lost 3 bases at V and 7 bases at J; junction bases unmatched: 4. The chain's CDR3 is CASSHPDRVEAFF. As DNA, the CDR3 is TGCGCCAGCAGCCACCCGGACAGGGTTGAAGCTTTCTTT.

V is TRBV2 and J is TRBJ2-5; no reliable D call. V was pared by 8 bases and J by 5 bases, with 12 bases between. The CDR3 contains 12 residues. Per germline, CDR1 SNHLY and CDR2 FYNNEI. The CDR3 DNA sequence: TGTGCCAGCTTGGGGTTATTGGAGACCCAGTACTTC. Translated: CASLGLLETQYF.

This chain uses TRBV3-1 (or the pseudogene TRBV3-2) with TRBJ1-4; perhaps TRBD1 as D (5 bases). Germline loops: CDR1 LGHDT, CDR2 YNNKEL (reference sequence). This CDR3 spans 13 amino acids. Trimming pared 7 bases from V and 7 bases from J, leaving 13 bases between. The chain's CDR3 is CASTAGPGEKLFF. The CDR3 DNA reads as TGTGCCAGCACGGCAGGGCCGGGTGAAAAACTGTTTTTT.